This entry concerns a single T cell receptor (beta chain). This sample was taken from a study of cytomegalovirus exposure and HLA in healthy donors. The PCR employed 60 Vbeta primers together with 13 Jbeta primers. Only in-frame clones appear in the TCRdb table, and some are missing; sequencing was by immunoSEQ multiplex PCR. The table shows 180,000 or so clones, with approximately 85% occurring only once. Germline V gene lookup returns CDR1 SEHNR and CDR2 FQNEAQ (reference sequence). The ends were cut back, 4 bases at V and 6 bases at J, with 10 bases in the middle. CDR3 length equals 12 residues. The sequence was collected from a man aged 18 to 30 in good health and CMV-seropositive. The sequenced sample consisted of PBMCs. V is TRBV7-9 and J is TRBJ2-7; tentatively, D is TRBD2 (6 bases). DNA of the CDR3: TGTGCCAGCAGCTCGCCCGGGGGCGAGCAGTACTTC. This sequence encodes CASSSPGGEQYF.